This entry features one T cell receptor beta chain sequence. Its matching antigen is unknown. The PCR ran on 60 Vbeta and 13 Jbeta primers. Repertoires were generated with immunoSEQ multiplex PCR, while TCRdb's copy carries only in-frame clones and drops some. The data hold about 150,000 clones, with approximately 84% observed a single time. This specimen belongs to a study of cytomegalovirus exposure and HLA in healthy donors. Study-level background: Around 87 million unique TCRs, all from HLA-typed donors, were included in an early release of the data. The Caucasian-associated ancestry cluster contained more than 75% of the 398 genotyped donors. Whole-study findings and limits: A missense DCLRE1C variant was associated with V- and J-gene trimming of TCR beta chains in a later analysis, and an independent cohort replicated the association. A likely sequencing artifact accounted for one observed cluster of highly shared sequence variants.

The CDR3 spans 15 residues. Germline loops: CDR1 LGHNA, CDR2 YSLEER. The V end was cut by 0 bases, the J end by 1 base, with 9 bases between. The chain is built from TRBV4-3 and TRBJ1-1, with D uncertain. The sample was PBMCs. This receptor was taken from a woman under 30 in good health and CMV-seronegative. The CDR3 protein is CASSQDRRGNTEAFF. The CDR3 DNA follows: TGCGCCAGCAGCCAAGATCGTCGGGGGAACACTGAAGCTTTCTTT.